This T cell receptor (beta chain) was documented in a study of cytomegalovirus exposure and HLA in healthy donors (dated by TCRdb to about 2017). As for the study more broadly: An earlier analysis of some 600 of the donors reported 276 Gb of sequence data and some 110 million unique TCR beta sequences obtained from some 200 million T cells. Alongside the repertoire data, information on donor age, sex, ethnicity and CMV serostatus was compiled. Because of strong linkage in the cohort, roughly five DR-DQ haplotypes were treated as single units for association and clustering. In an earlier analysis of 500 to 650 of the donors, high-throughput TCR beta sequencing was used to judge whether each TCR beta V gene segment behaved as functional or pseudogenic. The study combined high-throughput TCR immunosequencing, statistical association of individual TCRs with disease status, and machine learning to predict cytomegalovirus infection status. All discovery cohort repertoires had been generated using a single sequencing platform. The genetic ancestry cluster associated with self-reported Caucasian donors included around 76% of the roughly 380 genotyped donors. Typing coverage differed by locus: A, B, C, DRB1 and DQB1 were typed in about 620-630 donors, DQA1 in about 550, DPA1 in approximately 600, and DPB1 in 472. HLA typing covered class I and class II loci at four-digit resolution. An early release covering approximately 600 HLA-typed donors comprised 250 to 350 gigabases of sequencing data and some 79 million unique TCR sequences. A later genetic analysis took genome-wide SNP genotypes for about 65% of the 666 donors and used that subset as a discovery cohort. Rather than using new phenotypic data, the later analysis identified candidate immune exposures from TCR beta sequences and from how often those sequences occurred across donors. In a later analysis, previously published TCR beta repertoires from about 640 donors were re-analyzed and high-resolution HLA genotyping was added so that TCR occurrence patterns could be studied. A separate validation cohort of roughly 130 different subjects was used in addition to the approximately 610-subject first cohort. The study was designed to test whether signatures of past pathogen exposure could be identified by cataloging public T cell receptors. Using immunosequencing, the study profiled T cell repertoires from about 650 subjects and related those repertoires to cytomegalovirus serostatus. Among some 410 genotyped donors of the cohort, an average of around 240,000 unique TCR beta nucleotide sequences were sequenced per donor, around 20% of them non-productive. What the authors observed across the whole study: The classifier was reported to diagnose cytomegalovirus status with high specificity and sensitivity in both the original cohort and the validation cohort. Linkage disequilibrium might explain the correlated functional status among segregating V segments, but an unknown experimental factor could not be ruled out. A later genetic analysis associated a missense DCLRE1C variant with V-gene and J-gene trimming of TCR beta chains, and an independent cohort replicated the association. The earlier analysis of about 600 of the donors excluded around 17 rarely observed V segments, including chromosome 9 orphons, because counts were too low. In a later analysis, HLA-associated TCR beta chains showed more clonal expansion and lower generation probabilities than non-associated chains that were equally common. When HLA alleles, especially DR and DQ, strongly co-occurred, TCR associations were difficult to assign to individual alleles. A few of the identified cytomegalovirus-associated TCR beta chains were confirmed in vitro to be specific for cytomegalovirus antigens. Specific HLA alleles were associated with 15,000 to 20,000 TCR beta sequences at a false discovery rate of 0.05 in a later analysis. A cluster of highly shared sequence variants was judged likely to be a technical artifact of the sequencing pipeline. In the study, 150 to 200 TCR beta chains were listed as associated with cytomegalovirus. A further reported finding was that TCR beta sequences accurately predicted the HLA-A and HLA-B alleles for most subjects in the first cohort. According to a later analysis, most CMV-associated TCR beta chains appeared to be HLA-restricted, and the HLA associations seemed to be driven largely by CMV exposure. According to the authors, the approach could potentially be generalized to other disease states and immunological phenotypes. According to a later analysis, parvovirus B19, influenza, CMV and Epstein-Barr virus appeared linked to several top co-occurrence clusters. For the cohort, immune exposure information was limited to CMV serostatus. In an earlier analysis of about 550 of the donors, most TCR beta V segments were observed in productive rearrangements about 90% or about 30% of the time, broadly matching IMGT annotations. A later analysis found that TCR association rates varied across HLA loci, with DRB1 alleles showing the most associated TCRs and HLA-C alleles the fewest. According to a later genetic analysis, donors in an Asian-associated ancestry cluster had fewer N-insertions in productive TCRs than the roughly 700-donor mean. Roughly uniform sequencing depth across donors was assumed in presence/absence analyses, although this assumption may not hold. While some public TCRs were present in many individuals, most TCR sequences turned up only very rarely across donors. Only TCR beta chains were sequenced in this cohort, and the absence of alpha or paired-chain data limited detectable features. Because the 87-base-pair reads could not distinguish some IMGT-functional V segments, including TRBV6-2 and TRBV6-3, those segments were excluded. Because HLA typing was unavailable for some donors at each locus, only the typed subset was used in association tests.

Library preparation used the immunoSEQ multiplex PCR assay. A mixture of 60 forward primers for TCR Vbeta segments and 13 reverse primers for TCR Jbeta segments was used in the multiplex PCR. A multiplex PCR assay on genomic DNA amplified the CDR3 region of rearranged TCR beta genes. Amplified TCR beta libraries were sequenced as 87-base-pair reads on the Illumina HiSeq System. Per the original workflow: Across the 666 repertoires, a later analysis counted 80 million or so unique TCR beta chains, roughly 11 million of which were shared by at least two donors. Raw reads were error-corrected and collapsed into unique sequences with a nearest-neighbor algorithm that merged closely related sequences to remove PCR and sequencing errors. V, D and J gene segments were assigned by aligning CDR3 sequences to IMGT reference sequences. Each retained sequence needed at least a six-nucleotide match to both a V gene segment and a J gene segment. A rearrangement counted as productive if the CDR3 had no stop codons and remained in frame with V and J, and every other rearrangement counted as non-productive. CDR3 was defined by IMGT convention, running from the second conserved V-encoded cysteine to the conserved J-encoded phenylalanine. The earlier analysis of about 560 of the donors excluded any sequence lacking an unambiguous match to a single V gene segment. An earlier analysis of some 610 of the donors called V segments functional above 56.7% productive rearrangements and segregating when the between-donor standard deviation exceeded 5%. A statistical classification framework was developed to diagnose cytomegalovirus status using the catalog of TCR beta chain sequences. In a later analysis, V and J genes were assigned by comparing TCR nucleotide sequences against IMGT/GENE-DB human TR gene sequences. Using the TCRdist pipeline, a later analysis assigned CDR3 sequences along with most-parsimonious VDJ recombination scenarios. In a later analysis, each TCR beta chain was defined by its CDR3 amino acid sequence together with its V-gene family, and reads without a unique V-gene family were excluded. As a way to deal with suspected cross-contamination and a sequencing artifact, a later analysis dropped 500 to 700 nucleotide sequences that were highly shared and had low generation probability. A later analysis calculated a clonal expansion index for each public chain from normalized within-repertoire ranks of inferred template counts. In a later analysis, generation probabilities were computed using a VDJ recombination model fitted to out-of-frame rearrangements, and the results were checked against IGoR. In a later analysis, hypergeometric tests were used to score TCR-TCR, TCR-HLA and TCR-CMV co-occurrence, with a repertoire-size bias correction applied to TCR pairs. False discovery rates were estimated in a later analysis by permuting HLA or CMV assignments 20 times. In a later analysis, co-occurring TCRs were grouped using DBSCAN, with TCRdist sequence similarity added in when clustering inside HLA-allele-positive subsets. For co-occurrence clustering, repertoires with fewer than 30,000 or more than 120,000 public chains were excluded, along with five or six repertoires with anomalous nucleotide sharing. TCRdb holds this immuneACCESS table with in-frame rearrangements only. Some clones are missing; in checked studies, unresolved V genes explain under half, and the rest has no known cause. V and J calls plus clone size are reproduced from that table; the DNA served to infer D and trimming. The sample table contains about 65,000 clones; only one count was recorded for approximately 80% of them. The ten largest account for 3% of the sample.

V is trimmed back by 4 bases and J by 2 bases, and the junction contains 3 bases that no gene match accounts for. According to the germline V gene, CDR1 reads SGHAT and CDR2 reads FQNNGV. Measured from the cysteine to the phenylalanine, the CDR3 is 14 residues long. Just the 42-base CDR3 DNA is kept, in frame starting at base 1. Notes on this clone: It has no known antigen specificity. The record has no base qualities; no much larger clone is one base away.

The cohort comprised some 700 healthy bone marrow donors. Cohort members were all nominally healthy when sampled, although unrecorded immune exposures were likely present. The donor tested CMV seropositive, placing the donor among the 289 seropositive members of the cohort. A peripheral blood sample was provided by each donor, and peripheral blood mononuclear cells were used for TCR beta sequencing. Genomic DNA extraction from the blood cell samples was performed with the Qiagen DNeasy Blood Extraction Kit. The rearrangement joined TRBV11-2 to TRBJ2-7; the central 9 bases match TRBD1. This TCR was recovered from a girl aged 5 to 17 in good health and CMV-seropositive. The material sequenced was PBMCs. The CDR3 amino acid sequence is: CASSYGQGTYEQYF. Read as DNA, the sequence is TGTGCCAGCAGCTACGGACAGGGGACCTACGAGCAGTACTTC. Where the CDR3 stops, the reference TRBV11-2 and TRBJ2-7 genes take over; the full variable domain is EAGVAQSPRYKIIEKRQSVAFWCNPISGHATLYWYQQILGQGPKLLIQFQNNGVVDDSQLPKDRFSAERLKGVDSTLKIQPAKLEDSAVYLCASSYGQGTYEQYFGPGTRLTVT.